The entry below gives a single T cell receptor (beta chain) sequence along with its context. Its antigen is unidentified. Both TCR beta VDJ combination and CDR3 sequence profiling were carried out. Genomic DNA was the template for this profiling. TCRdb reanalysed the reads using MiXCR and keeps one entry per CDR3 protein. The sample includes under 200,000 distinct CDR3 sequences, 64% seen only once; the top ten take about 43%. This sample is part of a study of CD8+CD57+ T cells in acquired aplastic anemia. Study-level information: An average of roughly 3 ug of DNA was obtained from sorted CD4+ and CD8+ cells. Study-wide results and limits: Researchers reported that CD8+ Simpson's diversity was not significantly different in patients versus controls.

Trimming cost V 5 bases and J 2 bases; bases outside gene matches: 9. The CDR3 consists of 17 residues. This clonotype originated in a human donor with severe aplastic anemia or a healthy control (not recorded which). The chain combines TRBV12-3 or TRBV12-4 with TRBJ2-2; 9 bases fit TRBD2. What was sequenced was sorted CD4+, CD8+, or CD8+CD57+ T cells (not recorded which) from PBMCs. The CDR3, as DNA: TGTGCCAGCAGTAAACCCCCGGGACTAGCCAACACCGGGGAGCTGTTTTTT. As protein: CASSKPPGLANTGELFF.